The rows below give T cell receptor beta chains drawn from one sample of a study of blood T cell repertoires in COVID-19. Clones were sequenced by immunoSEQ multiplex PCR, and TCRdb holds only the in-frame ones, with some missing. The sample contains tens of thousands of clones, over 70% of which appear only once. The specimen sequenced was peripheral blood. Receptors originate from a woman aged 70 to 79 with active or convalescent COVID-19. The CDR3 runs from the conserved cysteine through the conserved F or W. Fields, in order: D gene, J gene, V gene, clone size, CDR3 protein, CDR3 DNA. A D gene is named only where the DNA matches it firmly. For some rows the clone size is stated as once, few or many, or as a class when expanded; others skip it.

NA,TRBJ1-1,TRBV6-6,NA,CASSYRGQFTEAFF,TGTGCCAGCAGTTACCGGGGACAATTTACTGAAGCTTTCTTT
NA,TRBJ2-5,TRBV5-6,NA,CASSLLTQPQETQYF,TGTGCCAGCAGCCTGCTGACTCAGCCCCAAGAGACCCAGTACTTC
NA,TRBJ2-7,TRBV28,NA,CASISQGLYYEQYF,TGTGCCAGCATTTCCCAGGGGCTGTACTACGAGCAGTACTTC
NA,TRBJ2-2,TRBV5-1,NA,CASSPGQKDTGELFF,TGCGCCAGCAGCCCAGGACAGAAAGACACCGGGGAGCTGTTTTTT
NA,TRBJ2-3,TRBV7-2,once,CASSPSVTDTQYF,TGTGCCAGCAGCCCCTCAGTCACAGATACGCAGTATTTT
NA,TRBJ2-1,TRBV2,NA,CATSGELIYNEQFF,TGTGCCACGTCAGGGGAGCTTATCTACAATGAGCAGTTCTTC
NA,TRBJ1-3,TRBV29-1,NA,CSVTGSSGNTIYF,TGCAGCGTTACAGGATCCTCTGGAAACACCATATATTTT
NA,TRBJ2-7,TRBV7-2,NA,CASSAPRGQSYEQYF,TGTGCCAGCAGCGCCCCCAGGGGACAATCCTACGAGCAGTACTTC
NA,TRBJ1-1,TRBV30,NA,CAWSVFGDTEAFF,TGTGCCTGGAGTGTCTTCGGGGACACTGAAGCTTTCTTT
NA,TRBJ1-2,TRBV5-1,NA,CASSLEGTTYGYTF,TGCGCCAGCAGCTTGGAGGGGACAACCTATGGCTACACCTTC
TRBD2,TRBJ2-7,TRBV27,NA,CASSLSSYGGGEQYF,TGTGCCAGCAGTTTATCGTCGTATGGGGGGGGAGAGCAGTACTTC
NA,TRBJ2-3,TRBV19,few,CASSIGRGVGTQYF,TGTGCCAGTAGTATAGGGCGGGGAGTCGGTACGCAGTATTTT
TRBD1,TRBJ2-7,TRBV6-2/TRBV6-3,NA,CASSPSDRGRDF,TGTGCCAGCAGCCCTTCGGACAGGGGCAGGGACTTC
TRBD1,TRBJ1-2,TRBV2,NA,CASRDRGYGGYTF,TGTGCCAGCAGGGACAGGGGGTACGGTGGCTACACCTTC
NA,TRBJ1-2,TRBV3-1/TRBV3-2,NA,CASSQDLRGTNGYTF,TGTGCCAGCAGCCAAGATCTAAGGGGGACCAATGGCTACACCTTC
TRBD1,TRBJ2-3,TRBV11-2,few,CASSSGTGTSDTQYF,TGTGCCAGCAGCTCGGGGACAGGGACCTCGGATACGCAGTATTTT
NA,TRBJ2-1,TRBV6-5,NA,CASSTLGSSYNEQFF,TGTGCCAGCAGTACCCTCGGGAGCTCCTACAATGAGCAGTTCTTC
NA,TRBJ2-1,TRBV7-2,NA,CASSPGRITNEQFF,TGTGCCAGCAGCCCGGGGAGGATTACAAATGAGCAGTTCTTC
NA,TRBJ2-3,TRBV6-2/TRBV6-3,NA,CASSYRLSTDTQYF,TGTGCCAGCAGTTATCGACTAAGCACAGATACGCAGTATTTT
TRBD2,TRBJ2-1,TRBV27,NA,CASSLEPPLAGGDNEQFF,TGTGCCAGCAGTTTAGAACCTCCACTAGCGGGAGGGGACAATGAGCAGTTCTTC
TRBD2,TRBJ2-3,TRBV10-3,NA,CAITMQGLAGSLSTDTQYF,TGTGCCATCACCATGCAGGGACTAGCGGGATCACTTAGCACAGATACGCAGTATTTT
NA,TRBJ2-2,TRBV5-4,NA,CASSLVRANTGELFF,TGTGCCAGCAGCTTGGTCAGGGCCAACACCGGGGAGCTGTTTTTT
TRBD2,TRBJ2-5,TRBV5-1,few,CASSPRGTSGGETQYF,TGCGCCAGCAGCCCCCGGGGGACTAGCGGAGGTGAGACCCAGTACTTC
TRBD2,TRBJ2-3,TRBV14,NA,CASSQLSGRSDTQYF,TGTGCCAGCAGCCAACTAAGCGGGAGGTCAGATACGCAGTATTTT
TRBD1,TRBJ1-5,TRBV7-9,NA,CASSRDRGNQPQHF,TGTGCCAGCAGCCGGGACAGGGGGAATCAGCCCCAGCATTTT
TRBD1,TRBJ1-6,TRBV7-2,NA,CASSPRGLDNSPLHF,TGTGCCAGCAGCCCTAGGGGGCTGGATAATTCACCCCTCCACTTT
NA,TRBJ1-2,TRBV3-1/TRBV3-2,once,CASSQGGTTHGYTF,TGTGCCAGCAGCCAAGGGGGGACTACCCATGGCTACACCTTC
NA,TRBJ2-2,TRBV7-3,NA,CASSLGQNPGELFF,TGTGCCAGCAGCTTAGGACAGAACCCCGGGGAGCTGTTTTTT
TRBD1,TRBJ2-7,TRBV5-5,NA,CASSLSGGGSYEQYF,TGTGCCAGCAGCTTGTCAGGGGGCGGCTCCTACGAGCAGTACTTC
TRBD1,TRBJ2-2,TRBV27,once,CASKRQGAWTGELFF,TGTGCCAGCAAGCGACAGGGGGCTTGGACCGGGGAGCTGTTTTTT
TRBD2,TRBJ2-7,TRBV6-5,few,CASSPGTSPAYEQYF,TGTGCCAGCAGCCCCGGGACTAGCCCTGCCTACGAGCAGTACTTC
NA,TRBJ1-1,TRBV12-3/TRBV12-4,NA,CASSFGTLGEAFF,TGTGCCAGCAGTTTCGGGACTCTAGGGGAAGCTTTCTTT
TRBD1,TRBJ2-2,TRBV6-2/TRBV6-3,NA,CASSHWTGSNTGELFF,TGTGCCAGCAGCCACTGGACAGGATCGAACACCGGGGAGCTGTTTTTT
TRBD1,TRBJ1-4,TRBV19,NA,CASSAFGQGWIGSTNEKLFF,TGTGCCAGTAGCGCGTTCGGACAGGGGTGGATAGGATCGACTAATGAAAAACTGTTTTTT
NA,TRBJ1-6,TRBV28,NA,CASSLGGGRNSPLHF,TGTGCCAGCAGTTTAGGGGGGGGCAGGAATTCACCCCTCCACTTT
NA,TRBJ1-5,TRBV19,few,CASSIPFGNQPQHF,TGTGCCAGTAGTATCCCGTTCGGGAATCAGCCCCAGCATTTT
NA,TRBJ1-4,TRBV7-2,NA,CASSLVLSPGEKLFF,TGTGCCAGCAGCTTAGTTCTATCGCCGGGTGAAAAACTGTTTTTT